Each of the 20 T cell receptor beta chains below was sequenced from the same sample in a study of T-cell memory formation after mild COVID-19. MiXCR, applied by TCRdb to the 5' RACE reads, yields one record per CDR3 protein. The sample has about 170,000 distinct CDR3 sequences; roughly 13% are singletons. Sequencing was done on a sample of PBMCs or a T cell subset sorted from them (not recorded which). The receptors here all came from a young man who had mild COVID-19 (a few samples of this study predate the infection). Cell type and time point are not known.

This clonotype has just a few counts. This chain connects TRBV4-1 to TRBJ2-5; TRBD2 might be the D (7 bases). V lost 0 bases, J lost 4 bases, and 18 bases lay in between. The CDR3 covers 17 residues. The germline V gene has CDR1 MGHRA and CDR2 YSYEKL. CDR3 amino acids: CASSQDPPWGGGETQYF. The CDR3 nucleotides read TGCGCCAGCAGCCAAGATCCTCCCTGGGGAGGGGGAGAGACCCAGTACTTC.

A few counts support this clonotype. The genes are TRBV7-8 and TRBJ2-7, with D perhaps assigned TRBD1 or TRBD2 (5 bases each). V lost 0 bases, J lost 0 bases, and 9 bases lay in between. Per germline, CDR1 SGHVS and CDR2 FQNEAQ. The CDR3 is 15 amino acids. CDR3 sequence (DNA): TGTGCCAGCAGCTTAGCGGCAGGGACCTCCTACGAGCAGTACTTC. The encoded protein is CASSLAAGTSYEQYF.

This clonotype occurred a few times. The V gene is TRBV14, the J gene TRBJ1-2; D is perhaps TRBD1 (6 bases). CDR1 and CDR2 from the germline V gene are SGHDN and FVKESK. V lost 2 bases and J 2 bases, leaving 12 bases between the germline ends. There are 15 residues in the CDR3. CDR3 nucleotides: TGTGCCAGCAGCCAAACGAGGGGGATGAACTATGGCTACACCTTC. Amino acids: CASSQTRGMNYGYTF.

The V call is TRBV7-8, the J call TRBJ2-5; D is possibly TRBD1 (6 bases). The CDR3 runs 14 residues. V shed 4 bases and J shed 7 bases, with 16 bases lying between them. Germline CDR1 SGHVS, CDR2 FQNEAQ. CDR3 nucleotides: TGTGCCAGCAGCTCGGATCGATTAGGGGGGACCCAGTACTTC. Translating it yields CASSSDRLGGTQYF.

A few counts support this clonotype. The chain combines TRBV11-3 with TRBJ2-3; 8 bases match TRBD1. V gave up 3 bases and J gave up 0 bases; unmatched junction bases: 11. This CDR3 comprises 18 residues. The germline V gene has CDR1 SGHNT and CDR2 YENEEA. The CDR3 DNA sequence: TGTGCCAGCAGCTTCTACTCCCCGGGACAGGCTAGCACAGATACGCAGTATTTT. Amino acid sequence: CASSFYSPGQASTDTQYF.

This clonotype was counted only a few times. The chain employs TRBV4-3 and TRBJ2-4; 9 bases are a match to TRBD1. The junction had 6 bases not matched to a gene; V was cut back by 1 base and J by 5 bases. CDR1 LGHNA and CDR2 YSLEER come from the germline V gene. This CDR3 region has 16 residues. CDR3: CASSQGTGGGENIQYF. The CDR3 DNA reads as TGCGCCAGCAGCCAAGGCACAGGGGGCGGTGAAAACATTCAGTACTTC.

V gene TRBV7-9 combines with J gene TRBJ2-5, with 12 bases aligning to TRBD2. The V segment lost 1 base and the J segment 4 bases; nucleotides outside the gene matches: 4. The CDR3 length is 16 residues. CDR1 is SEHNR and CDR2 is FQNEAQ in the germline V gene (reference sequence). For the CDR3, the DNA is TGTGCCAGCAGCTTAGGGCTAGCGGGGGGGCGAGAGACCCAGTACTTC. It yields the protein CASSLGLAGGRETQYF.

The genes are TRBV2 and TRBJ2-2; 10 bases match TRBD1. The CDR3 extends over 16 amino acids. V was pared by 6 bases and J by 4 bases, with 8 bases of the junction left unmatched. Germline values: CDR1 SNHLY, CDR2 FYNNEI. As DNA, the CDR3 is TGTGCCAGCAGGGGGACAGGGGTGAAGAGCACCGGGGAGCTGTTTTTT. It encodes CASRGTGVKSTGELFF.

This clonotype showed up just a few times. The chain combines TRBV5-1 with TRBJ2-3; D uncertain. CDR3 length equals 14 residues. CDR1 and CDR2 from the germline V gene are SGHRS and YFSETQ. V was pared by 4 bases and J by 4 bases, with 13 bases between. CDR3 DNA: TGCGCCAGCAGCCAGAACGACGGAGCAGATACGCAGTATTTT. Translation: CASSQNDGADTQYF.

A few counts support this clonotype. J is TRBJ1-6 and V is TRBV7-9, with 9 bases fitting TRBD1. The CDR3 extends over 15 amino acids. Germline V lookup: CDR1 SEHNR, CDR2 FQNEAQ (reference sequence). The ends lost 5 bases at V and 12 bases at J; junction bases unmatched: 11. The CDR3 loop is CASSKNRDRVQPLHF. The CDR3 bases are TGTGCCAGCAGCAAAAACCGGGACAGGGTTCAACCCCTCCACTTT.

V is TRBV11-1 and J is TRBJ2-5; D might be TRBD1 or TRBD2, each matching 5 bases. CDR3 size: 15 residues. Germline assignment: CDR1 SGHAT and CDR2 FQDESV (reference sequence). V lost 6 bases, J lost 5 bases, and 19 bases lay in between. CDR3 sequence reads: CASSAGTLGGETQYF. CDR3 DNA sequence: TGTGCCAGCAGTGCCGGGACCTTAGGTGGGGAGACCCAGTACTTC.

The rearrangement links TRBV20-1 to TRBJ2-3; 9 bases map to TRBD2. This CDR3 is built from 15 residues. Looked up from germline, CDR1 is DFQATT and CDR2 is SNEGSKA (reference sequence). CDR3 in DNA: TGCAGGGTAGAGGGTGCGGGAGCGGGGGGTGATACGCAGTATTTT. Translation: CRVEGAGAGGDTQYF.

This rearrangement joins TRBV21-1 to TRBJ1-1; the table's D call, TRBD1, was not checked against the DNA. TRBV21-1 corresponds to a pseudogene. This CDR3 spans 23 amino acids. The CDR3 DNA sequence: TGTGCCAGCAGCAAAGCGCCAGATCAAGGGGGACACGAGGGACCGGGACAGCTAGCACGAGCTTTCTTT. Its translation: CASSKAPDQGGHEGPGQLARAFF.

The chain recombines TRBV4-2 with TRBJ1-2; D is unresolved. Trimming took off 1 base at V and 10 bases at J, with 10 bases between the two ends. The germline CDR1 and CDR2 sequences are LGHNA and YNFKEQ. The CDR3 spans 12 residues. The CDR3: CASSQAQTIYTF. In DNA, the CDR3 is TGTGCCAGCAGCCAAGCCCAGACTATCTACACCTTC.

This clonotype appeared a few times. The chain carries TRBV4-2 and TRBJ2-6; D gene ambiguous. The V and J ends lost 5 bases and 1 base respectively, with 12 bases between them. CDR1 and CDR2 from the germline V gene are LGHNA and YNFKEQ. This CDR3 is built from 16 residues. The CDR3 here is CASSSEWASGANVLTF. The CDR3 DNA reads as TGTGCCAGCAGCTCCGAGTGGGCTTCTGGGGCCAACGTCCTGACTTTC.

Only a few counts were recorded for this clonotype. The CDR3 bases are TGTGCCAGCAGACCATTTGGGGCCAACGTCCTGACTTTC. This gives the protein CASRPFGANVLTF. The chain has TRBV12-3 or TRBV12-4 and TRBJ2-6; D gene ambiguous. The V end lost 6 bases, the J end lost 3 bases, and 6 bases lay between the germline ends. The CDR3 contains 13 residues.

The chain combines TRBV7-2 with TRBJ2-5; D tentatively fits TRBD1 or TRBD2 (6 bases each). Germline loops: CDR1 SGHTA, CDR2 FQGNSA. The CDR3 consists of 15 residues. Trimming left V 4 bases short and J 1 base short, with 13 bases between. The CDR3 sequence: CASSSRRGAQETQYF. CDR3 sequence (DNA): TGTGCCAGCAGCTCCCGAAGGGGGGCCCAAGAGACCCAGTACTTC.

This clonotype occurred a few times. The rearrangement uses TRBV7-2 and TRBJ2-5, with TRBD2 identical over 8 bases. The CDR3 loop spans 16 amino acids. V dropped 0 bases and J dropped 5; count of bases not matched to a gene: 8. Germline lookup yields CDR1 SGHTA and CDR2 FQGNSA. CDR3: CASSLAQAGGAETQYF. The CDR3, as DNA: TGTGCCAGCAGCTTAGCGCAGGCGGGGGGTGCGGAGACCCAGTACTTC.

This chain connects TRBV5-6 to TRBJ2-7, with D perhaps matching TRBD1 (6 bases). From germline, CDR1 is SGHDT and CDR2 YYEEEE. V was trimmed by 2 bases and J by 7 bases, leaving 13 bases between them. The CDR3 is 13 residues long. CDR3 protein: CASSFLTQGEQYF. CDR3 in DNA: TGTGCCAGCAGCTTTCTTACTCAGGGGGAGCAGTACTTC.

This chain connects TRBV6-2 or TRBV6-3 to TRBJ2-3, with 9 bases fitting TRBD2. Unmatched junction bases numbered 2, after V lost 6 bases and J lost 7 bases. This CDR3 is 12 amino acids long. Germline CDR1 MNHEY, CDR2 SVGEGT. The CDR3 bases are TGTGCCAGCAGAGCGGGGGGTAATACGCAGTATTTT. It translates to CASRAGGNTQYF.